The 14 T cell receptor beta chains presented below share a single source sample, sequenced in a study of molecular identifiers for immune sequencing clone quantification. TCRdb analysed the PCR reads with MiXCR anew, one entry per CDR3 protein. The data contain about 510,000 distinct CDR3 sequences, 20% to 25% of them singletons. Material: naive CD8+ T cells from blood, with Jurkat cell RNA spiked in. Subset given: FACS-sorted CD8+CD4-CCR7+CD45RA+ naive T cells. All receptors derive from a human donor in good health. Some libraries in this study had Jurkat cell RNA spiked in.

The chain carries TRBV10-3 and TRBJ2-7, with 9 bases aligning to TRBD1. Trimming cost V 6 bases and J 5 bases; bases outside gene matches: 17. CDR1 is ENHRY, CDR2 SYGVKD, per germline. The CDR3 extends over 17 amino acids. In nucleotides, the CDR3 is TGTGCCATCAGAAGAGCTACCGGGACAGGGTTTCAGGACGAGCAGTACTTC. It codes for CAIRRATGTGFQDEQYF.

This clonotype was recorded at least ten times. This chain uses TRBV7-9 with TRBJ2-7, with D perhaps assigned TRBD1 or TRBD2 (6 bases each). Trimming removed 4 bases at V and 5 bases at J, with 15 bases between. The CDR3 totals 14 residues. CDR1 is SEHNR, CDR2 FQNEAQ, per germline (reference sequence). CDR3: CASSSSLEGDEQYF. The CDR3 bases are TGTGCCAGCAGCTCCAGCCTGGAGGGGGACGAGCAGTACTTC.

This clonotype was recorded at least ten times. The rearrangement joins TRBV4-3 to TRBJ1-6; TRBD1 matches 11 bases. V was clipped by 1 base and J by 7 bases; unmatched bases: 0. Germline V lookup: CDR1 LGHNA, CDR2 YSLEER. The CDR3 has 15 residues. The DNA for the CDR3 is TGCGCCAGCAGCCAAGGGACAGGGGGCAATTCACCCCTCCACTTT. This encodes CASSQGTGGNSPLHF.

This clonotype has just a few counts. The chain couples TRBV4-3 to TRBJ2-7, with 7 bases that match TRBD1. This CDR3 is 15 amino acids long. The V gene's germline CDR1 is LGHNA and CDR2 YSLEER. The trim removed 1 base at V and 3 bases at J, leaving 6 bases unmatched. Written as DNA, the CDR3 is TGCGCCAGCAGCCAAGCCCGGGACAGTTACTACGAGCAGTACTTC. Residues: CASSQARDSYYEQYF.

A note on this clonotype: Compared with germline, one end of the junction differs, possibly owing to a read error. This chain joins TRBV24-1 and TRBJ2-3; a possible D gene is TRBD2 (5 bases). Germline values: CDR1 KGHDR, CDR2 SFDVKD. CDR3 length: 16 residues. The CDR3 loop is CATSVLSGISPDAQYF. CDR3 nucleotides: TGTGCCACCAGTGTTTTGTCCGGGATAAGCCCAGATGCGCAGTACTTT.

This clonotype has a count of ten or more. V gene TRBV10-2 combines with J gene TRBJ2-3; D perhaps matches TRBD2 (6 bases). This CDR3 has 13 amino acids. The germline V and J ends were trimmed by 3 bases and 4 bases, with 8 bases remaining between them. CDR1 is WSHSY and CDR2 is SAAADI in the germline V gene. CDR3 in amino acids: CASSDSSADTQYF. DNA of the CDR3: TGCGCCAGCAGTGATTCTAGCGCAGATACGCAGTATTTT.

V gene TRBV20-1 combines with J gene TRBJ2-1, with TRBD1 matching over 9 bases. CDR3 length: 15 residues. From germline, CDR1 is DFQATT and CDR2 SNEGSKA (reference sequence). V shed 3 bases, J shed 5 bases, and the junction held 8 bases outside the gene matches. The CDR3, as DNA: TGCAGTGCTAGGCTCCGGGACAGGGCCAACAATGAGCAGTTCTTC. Its protein is CSARLRDRANNEQFF.

This clonotype showed up just a few times. J is TRBJ2-7 and V is TRBV7-2, with 9 bases fitting TRBD1. The CDR3 runs to 14 residues. With V trimmed by 4 bases and J by 7 bases, 8 bases remained unmatched. Per the germline V gene, CDR1 is SGHTA and CDR2 is FQGNSA. CDR3 DNA: TGTGCCAGCAGCTCGAGGGACAGGGCGCCAGAGCAGTACTTC. Residues: CASSSRDRAPEQYF.

The chain has TRBV24-1 and TRBJ2-5, with D maybe TRBD2 (5 bases). Germline V lookup: CDR1 KGHDR, CDR2 SFDVKD. CDR3 length: 15 amino acids. V dropped 5 bases and J dropped 1 base, with 13 bases sitting between them. This chain's CDR3 is CATSAPDWSQETQYF. The DNA for the CDR3 is TGTGCCACCAGTGCCCCGGACTGGTCCCAAGAGACCCAGTACTTC.

A note on this clonotype: One junction end disagrees with the germline gene, perhaps due to a read error. The chain has TRBV4-3 and TRBJ2-3, with 8 bases identical to TRBD2. The V gene's germline CDR1 is LGHNA and CDR2 YSLEER. There are 18 residues in the CDR3. This CDR3 reads CASSQDERGRPDTGTQYF. DNA of the CDR3: TGCGCCAGCAGCCAAGATGAGCGGGGGCGACCCGACACAGGTACGCAGTATTTT.

This CDR3 reads CASSHSGPSGLYEQFF. CDR3 bases: TGTGCCAGCAGTCACAGCGGTCCCAGCGGATTATATGAGCAGTTCTTC. This chain connects TRBV27 to TRBJ2-1; D may be TRBD2 (5 bases). Germline lookup yields CDR1 MNHEY and CDR2 SMNVEV (reference sequence). V was pared by 5 bases and J by 8 bases, with 22 bases between. This CDR3 region has 16 residues.

This chain connects TRBV4-3 to TRBJ2-2, with D tentatively TRBD1 (5 bases). Germline assignment: CDR1 LGHNA and CDR2 YSLEER. The CDR3 spans 14 residues. Trimming cost V 1 base and J 11 bases, with 14 bases left between them. CDR3: CASSQGISDIELFF. The DNA for the CDR3 is TGCGCCAGCAGCCAAGGAATCTCGGACATCGAGCTGTTTTTT.

This clonotype has only a few counts. This chain uses TRBV5-1 with TRBJ2-7; 7 bases map to TRBD1. Germline V gene lookup returns CDR1 SGHRS and CDR2 YFSETQ. J gave up 3 bases and V 4 bases, and 7 bases lay outside the gene matches. The CDR3 runs to 14 residues. CDR3 residues: CASSPGQRGYEQYF. CDR3 in DNA: TGCGCCAGCAGCCCGGGACAGAGGGGCTACGAGCAGTACTTC.

This clonotype came up many times. This rearrangement joins TRBV7-2 to TRBJ2-1; D uncertain. The CDR3 is made up of 14 amino acids. Looked up from germline, CDR1 is SGHTA and CDR2 is FQGNSA. V shed 6 bases and J shed 3 bases, with 12 bases lying between them. CDR3 coding DNA: TGTGCCAGCAGTGCAGCCGAATACTACAATGAGCAGTTCTTC. This codes for CASSAAEYYNEQFF. The entire variable domain, with the rest obtained from reference TRBV7-2 and TRBJ2-1, is as follows: GAGVSQSPSNKVTEKGKDVELRCDPISGHTALYWYRQSLGQGLEFLIYFQGNSAPDKSGLPSDRFSAERTGGSVSTLTIQRTQQEDSAVYLCASSAAEYYNEQFFGPGTRLTVL.